This T cell receptor beta chain was documented in a study of cytomegalovirus exposure and HLA in healthy donors. Study-level points and caveats: A later analysis by the authors found several of the most significant clusters apparently linked to common viral pathogens.

Notes on this clone: Its antigen is as yet unknown.

The CDR3 extends over 15 amino acids. In the PCR, 60 Vbeta and 13 Jbeta primers were used. Assay: immunoSEQ multiplex PCR; the TCRdb copy retains only in-frame clones and omits some. Counted here are about 160,000 clones, roughly 85% occurring once; the ten biggest clones make up under 2.5%. The sequencing input was PBMCs. V usage is TRBV12-1 and J usage is TRBJ2-4; TRBD1, the table's D call, lacks a check against the DNA. TRBV12-1 represents a pseudogene. The source of this sequence is a man in his forties or fifties in good health and CMV-seronegative. CDR3: CASSSLQGLKNSQYF. The CDR3 coding sequence is TGTGCCAGCAGCAGTCTTCAGGGGCTTAAAAACAGTCAGTACTTC.